This record looks at one T cell receptor beta chain sequence and its context. Its target is unknown. These data come from a study of T cells in Graves' hyperthyroidism and ophthalmopathy. Study-level results: It was a median 6.5 months before onset that the model predicted ophthalmopathy. Stable hyperthyroidism was told apart from ophthalmopathy by a model built on 13 V-J features.

RNA transcripts yielded amplified TCR beta CDR3 regions. HTBI primers were the set used in a first-round RT-PCR of the TCR CDR3. TCRdb reprocessed the multiplex PCR reads with MiXCR, giving one entry per CDR3 protein. The sample contains 300,000 to 500,000 distinct CDR3 sequences, about an eighth of which appear only once. Diagnoses were established using clinical symptoms, serum thyroxine and TRAb, thyroid ultrasound and orbital computed tomography. V was cut by 0 bases and J by 3 bases, with 8 bases left in between. CDR1 DFQATT and CDR2 SNEGSKA come from the germline V gene (reference sequence). CDR3 length equals 13 residues.

Sequencing used blood. The V and J genes are TRBV20-1 and TRBJ1-2; maybe TRBD1 (5 bases). The sequence came from a man between 45 and 60 years old with Graves' ophthalmopathy. CDR3 bases: TGCAGTGCTAGAGATATGGGGGACTATGGCTACACCTTC. Its translation: CSARDMGDYGYTF.